A single sample gave rise to the 28 T cell receptor beta chains below, sequenced in a study of cytomegalovirus exposure and HLA in healthy donors. The PCR contained 60 Vbeta and 13 Jbeta primers. The repertoire was sequenced with immunoSEQ multiplex PCR; TCRdb's copy has only in-frame clones and lacks some. The sample has around 54,000 clones, roughly 80% seen once; the top ten hold around 8%. The sequenced material came from PBMCs. The receptors were sampled from a man aged 25 to 45 in good health and CMV-seropositive.

The chain has TRBV5-6 and TRBJ2-7, with TRBD1 matching 10 bases. Germline loops: CDR1 SGHDT, CDR2 YYEEEE. The CDR3 sequence is 18 residues long. V lost 0 bases and J lost 4; bases outside the gene matches: 13. In DNA form, the CDR3 reads TGTGCCAGCAGCTTGGTAGTGTCGGGACAGGGGTATTCTTACGAGCAGTACTTC. It is translated as CASSLVVSGQGYSYEQYF.

Comments on this clone: A junction boundary mismatches the germline segment, possibly from a read error. The identical CDR3 is also encoded by other nucleotide sequences in the sample. V gene TRBV6-4 combines with J gene TRBJ1-6; possible D gene TRBD1, 6 bases. Germline lookup yields CDR1 MRHNA and CDR2 SNTAGT. The CDR3 consists of 15 residues. For the CDR3, the DNA is TGTGCCAGCCGGAGCAGGTGGGACACCGATTCCCCCCTCCACTTT. As protein: CASRSRWDTDSPLHF.

This chain links TRBV20-1 with TRBJ1-1; D unclear. Trimming stripped 5 bases from V and 3 bases from J, with 7 bases between. This CDR3 comprises 11 residues. Germline CDR1 DFQATT, CDR2 SNEGSKA (reference sequence). CDR3 residues: CSALQYTEAFF. The CDR3 coding sequence is TGCAGTGCTCTTCAGTACACTGAAGCTTTCTTT.

The J gene is TRBJ1-1, the V gene TRBV11-2; D ambiguous. The V and J ends lost 1 base and 5 bases respectively, with 8 bases between them. The germline CDR1 and CDR2 sequences are SGHAT and FQNNGV. The CDR3 length is 13 residues. The CDR3 reads CASSLVRGTEAFF. The CDR3 DNA reads as TGTGCCAGCAGCTTAGTTCGGGGTACTGAAGCTTTCTTT.

The chain employs TRBV9 and TRBJ2-2, with 9 nucleotides matching TRBD2. Germline CDR1 reads SGDLS; CDR2 reads YYNGEE. Trimming took 7 bases from V and 1 from J; bases not matched to a gene: 5. This CDR3 comprises 15 residues. For the CDR3, the DNA is TGTGCCAGCTCCTTTAGCGGGGGGAACACCGGGGAGCTGTTTTTT. Its translation is CASSFSGGNTGELFF.

The chain couples TRBV5-6 to TRBJ2-7, with no clear D. The CDR3 contains 13 residues. V lost 0 bases, J lost 6 bases, and 10 bases lay in between. Germline V CDR1 and CDR2: SGHDT, YYEEEE. Written as DNA, the CDR3 is TGTGCCAGCAGCTTGGCCGAGTTCTCCGAGCAGTACTTC. It encodes CASSLAEFSEQYF.

The V gene is TRBV28, the J gene TRBJ1-1, with TRBD1 as a possible D gene (6 bases). The CDR3 is 15 amino acids. V was clipped by 3 bases and J by 1 base, with 12 bases between them. Germline assignment: CDR1 MDHEN and CDR2 SYDVKM. CDR3 amino acids: CASSLRKTGNTEAFF. The CDR3 DNA is TGTGCCAGCAGTTTGAGAAAGACAGGGAACACTGAAGCTTTCTTT.

This sequence joins TRBV19 and TRBJ1-5; D uncertain. Germline loops: CDR1 LNHDA, CDR2 SQIVND (reference sequence). The CDR3 extends over 14 amino acids. The V gene lost 6 bases and the J gene lost 0 bases, with 9 bases spanning the gap. CDR3 sequence: CASRLESSNQPQHF. The CDR3 nucleotides are TGTGCCAGTAGGTTGGAGTCTAGCAATCAGCCCCAGCATTTT.

The CDR3 spells CASSLGTGTGELFF. CDR3 bases: TGCGCCAGCAGCCTAGGAACAGGGACCGGGGAGCTGTTTTTT. This rearrangement joins TRBV5-1 to TRBJ2-2, with a possible D match to TRBD1 (6 bases). Looked up from germline, CDR1 is SGHRS and CDR2 is YFSETQ. The V gene lost 4 bases and the J gene lost 5 bases, with 12 bases spanning the gap. This CDR3 spans 14 amino acids.

This clone was observed a single time. The rearrangement uses TRBV10-3 and TRBJ1-6; D uncertain. Trimming cost V 0 bases and J 10 bases, with 10 bases left between them. Germline loops: CDR1 ENHRY, CDR2 SYGVKD. This CDR3 spans 14 amino acids. The CDR3 loop reads CAISESNTGSPLHF. As DNA, the CDR3 is TGTGCCATCAGTGAGTCGAATACGGGATCACCCCTCCACTTT.

About this clone: A junction end diverges from the germline sequence, so it may reflect a read error. V usage is TRBV7-9 and J usage is TRBJ1-1; D is perhaps TRBD1 (5 bases). This CDR3 spans 13 amino acids. Looked up from germline, CDR1 is SEHNR and CDR2 is FQNEAQ (reference sequence). For the CDR3, the DNA is TGTGCCAGCAGCTTAGCCGAGGGACGGGAGGTTGTCTTT. It codes for CASSLAEGREVVF.

The genes are TRBV5-5 and TRBJ2-3, with D hard to call. The CDR3 has 16 residues. Germline V gene data show CDR1 as SGHKS and CDR2 as YYEKEE (reference sequence). V lost 0 bases to trimming and J lost 0 bases, with 11 bases between them. The CDR3 reads CASSLGSSASTDTQYF. CDR3 in DNA: TGTGCCAGCAGCTTGGGTTCGAGTGCTAGCACAGATACGCAGTATTTT.

The chain links TRBV28 to TRBJ1-6, with 7 bases that match TRBD1. V lost 3 bases to trimming and J lost 7 bases; unmatched junction nucleotides: 3. The germline V gene has CDR1 MDHEN and CDR2 SYDVKM. This CDR3 has 14 amino acids. CDR3 sequence (DNA): TGTGCCAGCAGTTTTCGACAGGGCAATTCACCCCTCCACTTT. Translated: CASSFRQGNSPLHF.

This chain connects TRBV2 to TRBJ2-1, with 10 bases lining up with TRBD1. CDR1 SNHLY and CDR2 FYNNEI come from the germline V gene. The CDR3 covers 15 residues. The V segment lost 2 bases and the J segment 7 bases; nucleotides outside the gene matches: 5. CDR3 sequence (DNA): TGTGCCAGCAGTGAACAGGGACAGGGGCCAAATGAGCAGTTCTTC. Amino acids: CASSEQGQGPNEQFF.

The chain combines TRBV9 with TRBJ2-4, with D perhaps TRBD2 (6 bases). In germline, CDR1 is SGDLS, CDR2 YYNGEE. Trimming removed 3 bases from V and 6 bases from J, with 16 bases in between. The CDR3 sequence is 15 residues long. The CDR3 sequence: CASSDPVGGVNIQYF. The CDR3 coding sequence is TGTGCCAGCAGCGACCCGGTAGGCGGGGTAAACATTCAGTACTTC.

The chain couples TRBV5-1 to TRBJ2-5; perhaps TRBD1 as D (6 bases). The length of the CDR3 is 15 residues. V lost 4 bases and J lost 3, with 16 bases in between. Per the germline V gene, CDR1 is SGHRS and CDR2 is YFSETQ. CDR3 sequence: CASSPGGGSKETQYF. CDR3 nucleotides: TGCGCCAGCAGCCCTGGTGGGGGCTCGAAAGAGACCCAGTACTTC.

The table lists this clone with a count of one. This chain uses TRBV27 with TRBJ2-2; 7 positions agree with TRBD1. CDR3 length: 13 amino acids. CDR1 is MNHEY and CDR2 is SMNVEV in the germline V gene (reference sequence). Trimming removed 10 bases from V and 1 base from J; junction bases left unmatched: 3. In nucleotides, the CDR3 is TGTGCCACCAGGACAGGGAACACCGGGGAGCTGTTTTTT. Protein sequence: CATRTGNTGELFF.

This chain links TRBV30 with TRBJ2-7; tentative D call: TRBD1 (6 bases). V lost 5 bases to trimming and J lost 2 bases, with 13 bases between them. The V gene's germline CDR1 is GTSNPN and CDR2 SVGIG (reference sequence). The CDR3 covers 13 residues. CDR3 residues: CAWRYTGTYEQYF. The CDR3 coding sequence is TGTGCCTGGCGCTATACAGGGACCTACGAGCAGTACTTC.

The chain couples TRBV7-8 to TRBJ2-2; 7 bases line up with TRBD2. The CDR3 spans 16 residues. V dropped 0 bases and J dropped 6; count of bases not matched to a gene: 7. Germline CDR1 SGHVS, CDR2 FQNEAQ. CDR3 region: CASSLASGLVPGELFF. CDR3 nucleotide sequence: TGTGCCAGCAGCTTAGCCTCCGGACTAGTACCCGGGGAGCTGTTTTTT.

The genes are TRBV9 and TRBJ2-6; D perhaps matches TRBD1 (5 bases). The CDR3 has 14 amino acids. The germline V gene encodes CDR1 SGDLS and CDR2 YYNGEE. With 0 bases removed from V and 4 bases from J, the gap between germline ends came to 5 bases. This CDR3 reads CASSVGTGANVLTF. The DNA of the CDR3 is TGTGCCAGCAGCGTAGGGACAGGGGCCAACGTCCTGACTTTC.

The chain links TRBV5-8 to TRBJ1-5; 8 nucleotides match TRBD1. The CDR3 contains 16 residues. Germline V CDR1 and CDR2: SGHTS, YDEGEE. The ends lost 6 bases at V and 6 bases at J; junction bases unmatched: 14. CDR3 in amino acids: CASIPKGTGFVQPQHF. In nucleotides, the CDR3 is TGTGCCAGCATCCCTAAGGGGACAGGTTTTGTTCAGCCCCAGCATTTT.

The J gene is TRBJ2-2, the V gene TRBV5-1, with 7 nucleotides matching TRBD2. V shed 4 bases, J shed 1 base, and the junction held 4 bases outside the gene matches. Looked up from germline, CDR1 is SGHRS and CDR2 is YFSETQ. CDR3 length equals 15 residues. CDR3 residues: CASSEAGVNTGELFF. Written as DNA, the CDR3 is TGCGCCAGCAGCGAGGCGGGGGTGAACACCGGGGAGCTGTTTTTT.

This clone was recorded a few times. This chain uses TRBV5-1 with TRBJ1-3; TRBD1 agrees at 9 bases. Germline V lookup: CDR1 SGHRS, CDR2 YFSETQ. The CDR3 runs 17 residues. The ends lost 0 bases at V and 0 bases at J; junction bases unmatched: 4. CDR3 sequence reads: CASSLAETGGSGNTIYF. CDR3 nucleotide sequence: TGCGCCAGCAGCTTGGCGGAGACAGGGGGCTCTGGAAACACCATATATTTT.

This clone was counted only a few times. The J gene is TRBJ2-7, the V gene TRBV27, with 10 positions matching TRBD2. J lost 3 bases, V lost 8 bases, and 7 bases had no gene match. Germline V gene data show CDR1 as MNHEY and CDR2 as SMNVEV (reference sequence). The CDR3 length is 14 residues. The CDR3 protein is CASGPSGGYYEQYF. The CDR3 region has the DNA TGTGCCAGCGGACCTAGCGGGGGTTACTACGAGCAGTACTTC.

This clone was counted only a few times. This chain uses TRBV7-6 with TRBJ1-6, with 7 nucleotides matching TRBD1. CDR1 and CDR2 from the germline V gene are SGHVS and FNYEAQ. The CDR3 sequence is 15 residues long. V lost 0 bases and J lost 7; bases outside the gene matches: 3. CDR3 sequence reads: CASSLAQGVNSPLHF. The DNA for the CDR3 is TGTGCCAGCAGCTTAGCGCAGGGGGTAAATTCACCCCTCCACTTT.

The gene calls are TRBV9 and TRBJ1-1; D call uncertain. V was clipped by 4 bases and J by 0 bases, with 19 bases between them. The CDR3 totals 17 residues. Germline V gene sequence: CDR1 SGDLS, CDR2 YYNGEE. CDR3 loop: CASSRGVGNLMNTEAFF. The CDR3, as DNA: TGTGCCAGCAGCCGCGGGGTGGGGAACCTAATGAACACTGAAGCTTTCTTT. Full variable domain (rest looked up from reference TRBV9 and TRBJ1-1): DSGVTQTPKHLITATGQRVTLRCSPRSGDLSVYWYQQSLDQGLQFLIQYYNGEERAKGNILERFSAQQFPDLHSELNLSSLELGDSALYFCASSRGVGNLMNTEAFFGQGTRLTVV.

This chain links TRBV11-3 with TRBJ2-3, with TRBD2 matching 9 bases. The V gene end was trimmed by 1 base and the J gene end by 2 bases; junction bases not matched to a gene: 10. This CDR3 contains 18 residues. CDR1 is SGHNT, CDR2 YENEEA, per germline. This CDR3 reads CASSLGVFSGGLTDTQYF. CDR3 DNA sequence: TGTGCCAGCAGCTTAGGAGTCTTTAGCGGGGGACTCACAGATACGCAGTATTTT. Using reference TRBV11-3 and TRBJ2-3 for the parts outside the CDR3, the full variable domain is EAGVVQSPRYKIIEKKQPVAFWCNPISGHNTLYWYLQNLGQGPELLIRYENEEAVDDSQLPKDRFSAERLKGVDSTLKIQPAELGDSAVYLCASSLGVFSGGLTDTQYFGPGTRLTVL.

The rearrangement joins TRBV5-4 to TRBJ1-1; no clear D gene. Germline V lookup: CDR1 SGHNT, CDR2 YYREEE (reference sequence). CDR3 length equals 15 residues. Trimming removed 0 bases from V and 0 bases from J, with 9 bases in between. As DNA, the CDR3 is TGTGCCAGCAGCTTGGCGCTGGAGATGAACACTGAAGCTTTCTTT. It specifies CASSLALEMNTEAFF.